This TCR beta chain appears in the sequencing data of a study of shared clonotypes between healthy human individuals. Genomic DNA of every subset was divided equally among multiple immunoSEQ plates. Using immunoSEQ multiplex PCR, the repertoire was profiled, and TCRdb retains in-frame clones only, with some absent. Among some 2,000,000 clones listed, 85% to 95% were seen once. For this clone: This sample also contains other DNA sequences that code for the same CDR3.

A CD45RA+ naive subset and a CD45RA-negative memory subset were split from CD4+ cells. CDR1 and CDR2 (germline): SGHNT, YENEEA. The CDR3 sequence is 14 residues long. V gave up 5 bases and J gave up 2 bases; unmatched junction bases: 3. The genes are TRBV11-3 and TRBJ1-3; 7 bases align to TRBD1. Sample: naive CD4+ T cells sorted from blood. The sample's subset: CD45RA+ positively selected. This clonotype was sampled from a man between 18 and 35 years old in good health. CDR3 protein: CASSPGTAGNTIYF. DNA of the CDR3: TGTGCCAGCAGCCCAGGGACAGCTGGAAACACCATATATTTT. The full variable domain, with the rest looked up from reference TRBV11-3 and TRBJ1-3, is EAGVVQSPRYKIIEKKQPVAFWCNPISGHNTLYWYLQNLGQGPELLIRYENEEAVDDSQLPKDRFSAERLKGVDSTLKIQPAELGDSAVYLCASSPGTAGNTIYFGEGSWLTVV.